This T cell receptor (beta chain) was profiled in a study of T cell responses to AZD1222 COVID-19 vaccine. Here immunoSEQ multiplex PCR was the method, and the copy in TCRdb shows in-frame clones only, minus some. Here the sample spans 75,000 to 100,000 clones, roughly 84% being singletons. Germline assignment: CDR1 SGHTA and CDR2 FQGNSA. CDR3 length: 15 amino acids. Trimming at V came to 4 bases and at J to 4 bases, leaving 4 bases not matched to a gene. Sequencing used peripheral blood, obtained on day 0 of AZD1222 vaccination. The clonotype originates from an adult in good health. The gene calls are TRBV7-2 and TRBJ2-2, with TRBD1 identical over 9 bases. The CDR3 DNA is TGTGCCAGCAGCTCGACAGGGGGGATCACCGGGGAGCTGTTTTTT. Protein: CASSSTGGITGELFF.